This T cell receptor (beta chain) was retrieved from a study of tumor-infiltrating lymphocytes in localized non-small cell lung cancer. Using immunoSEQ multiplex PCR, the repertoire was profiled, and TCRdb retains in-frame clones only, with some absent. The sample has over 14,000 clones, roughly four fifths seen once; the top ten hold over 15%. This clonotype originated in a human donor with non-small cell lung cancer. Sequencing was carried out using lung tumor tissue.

The CDR3 sequence is CASKVTGRYNSPLHF. CDR3 DNA sequence: TGTGCCAGCAAGGTGACAGGGCGATATAATTCACCCCTCCACTTT. This chain connects TRBV2 to TRBJ1-6; 7 positions match TRBD1. CDR1 and CDR2 from the germline V gene are SNHLY and FYNNEI. The length of the CDR3 is 15 residues. Unmatched junction bases numbered 7, after V lost 7 bases and J lost 4 bases.